Reported below is one T cell receptor beta chain. Antigen specificity is unknown. A sample-barcoded 5' primer and a J-beta primer mix were used in a second PCR of roughly 6 to 11 cycles. Through a template-switch adaptor with 12 random nucleotides, each cDNA molecule received a tag. Using its own MiXCR run on the 5' RACE reads, TCRdb lists one record per CDR3 protein. This sample yields fewer than 900,000 distinct CDR3 sequences, of which about 52% are seen a single time; roughly 34% belongs to the top ten. This sample is part of a study of blood T cells in healthy people across ages. Study-wide results and caveats: Per million T cells, the diversity of TCR beta decreased roughly linearly as age advanced. Investigators viewed diversity estimates from one million T cells as underestimates, the study reported.

Total RNA, at least 6 micrograms per sample, came from PBMCs. The receptor was isolated from a woman aged 60-75 years in good health. Sequencing input: blood.

CDR3 sequence reads: CATRHRGSGANVLTF. The CDR3 DNA sequence: TGTGCCACCAGGCACAGGGGGTCTGGGGCCAACGTCCTGACTTTC. This chain uses TRBV24-1 with TRBJ2-6, with 8 nucleotides matching TRBD1. V lost 7 bases and J lost 1; bases outside the gene matches: 2. CDR3 length: 15 residues. Looked up from germline, CDR1 is KGHDR and CDR2 is SFDVKD.